This T cell receptor beta chain was profiled in a study of beta chain features in type 1 diabetes. Points on this clone: Its antigen is not identified.

The CDR3 runs to 15 residues. CDR1 and CDR2 from the germline V gene are MNHEY and SVGAGI. Trimming cost V 7 bases and J 1 base, with 16 bases left between them. Study results and limitations: TCRB CDR3s were moderately but significantly shorter in Type 1 diabetes patients in all four CD4+ subsets. Cells with high TCR expression could be over-represented when cDNA is sequenced.

Of the isolated RNA, all was reverse transcribed, and so the sequenced material was expressed TCRB transcripts. Clones were read by immunoSEQ multiplex PCR, and TCRdb kept only the in-frame ones, dropping some. This table has more than 300,000 clones, roughly 12% appearing once. Using CD45RO/CCR7/CD25/CD127/CD95/CD27, CD4+ naive, central memory, regulatory and stem cell-like memory cells were sorted. This chain connects TRBV6-5 to TRBJ1-1, with D perhaps matching TRBD1 (6 bases). The receptor comes from a young woman with type 1 diabetes. Input material: naive CD4+ T cells from blood. DNA for the CDR3: TGTGCCAGCAATCGACGGGGGGCCCAGAACACTGAAGCTTTCTTT. Residues: CASNRRGAQNTEAFF.